This TCR beta chain was recorded in a study of shared clonotypes between healthy human individuals. Measured with immunoSEQ multiplex PCR; TCRdb has only the in-frame clones, and not every one. The table has approximately 810,000 clones, about 91% seen once; the top ten hold about 24%. Terminally differentiated effector memory CD45RA+ cells were left out of the naive CD8 fraction, which was CD45RO-negative and positively selected for CCR7. The TCR originated in a man between 25 and 39 years old in good health. The source material was naive CD8+ T cells sorted from blood.

CDR3 loop: CASSGYKEETQYF. The CDR3 DNA is TGTGCCAGCAGCGGATATAAAGAAGAGACCCAGTACTTC. The rearrangement joins TRBV2 to TRBJ2-5; D uncertain. CDR1 is SNHLY and CDR2 is FYNNEI in the germline V gene. CDR3 length: 13 amino acids. V lost 6 bases to trimming and J lost 3 bases, with 11 bases between them.